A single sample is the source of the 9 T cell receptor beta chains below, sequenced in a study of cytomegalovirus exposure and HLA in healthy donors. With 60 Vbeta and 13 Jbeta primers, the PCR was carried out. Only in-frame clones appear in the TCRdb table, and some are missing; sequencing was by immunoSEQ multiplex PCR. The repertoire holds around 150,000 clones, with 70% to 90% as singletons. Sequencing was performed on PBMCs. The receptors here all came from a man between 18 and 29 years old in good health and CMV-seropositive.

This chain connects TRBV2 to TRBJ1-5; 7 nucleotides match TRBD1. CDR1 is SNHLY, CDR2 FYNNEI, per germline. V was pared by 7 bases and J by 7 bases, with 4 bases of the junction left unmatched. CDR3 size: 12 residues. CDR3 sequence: CASNRGLQPQHF. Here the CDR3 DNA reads TGTGCCAGCAACAGGGGACTCCAGCCCCAGCATTTT.

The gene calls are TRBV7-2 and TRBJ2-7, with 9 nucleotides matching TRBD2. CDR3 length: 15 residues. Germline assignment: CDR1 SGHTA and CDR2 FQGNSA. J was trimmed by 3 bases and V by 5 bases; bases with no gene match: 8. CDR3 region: CASSPRLAGNYEQYF. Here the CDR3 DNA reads TGTGCCAGCAGCCCTAGGCTAGCGGGGAACTACGAGCAGTACTTC.

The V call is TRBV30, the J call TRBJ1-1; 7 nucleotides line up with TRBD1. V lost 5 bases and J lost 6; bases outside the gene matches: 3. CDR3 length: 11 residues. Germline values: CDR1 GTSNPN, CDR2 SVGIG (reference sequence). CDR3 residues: CAWETGSEAFF. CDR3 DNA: TGTGCCTGGGAGACAGGGTCTGAAGCTTTCTTT.

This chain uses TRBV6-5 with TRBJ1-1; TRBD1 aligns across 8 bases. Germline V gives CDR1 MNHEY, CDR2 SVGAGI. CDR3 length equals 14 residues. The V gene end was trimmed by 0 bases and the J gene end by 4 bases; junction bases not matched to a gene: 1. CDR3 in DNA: TGTGCCAGCAGTTACTCCGACAGGGGCACTGAAGCTTTCTTT. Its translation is CASSYSDRGTEAFF.

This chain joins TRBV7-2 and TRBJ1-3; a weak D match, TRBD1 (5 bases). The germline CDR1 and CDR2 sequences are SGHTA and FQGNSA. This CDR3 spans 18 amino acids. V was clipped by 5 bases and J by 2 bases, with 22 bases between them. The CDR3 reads CASSRYTQGGFAGNTIYF. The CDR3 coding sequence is TGTGCCAGCAGCCGTTATACCCAGGGAGGGTTTGCTGGAAACACCATATATTTT. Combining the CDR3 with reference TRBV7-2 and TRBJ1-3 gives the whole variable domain GAGVSQSPSNKVTEKGKDVELRCDPISGHTALYWYRQSLGQGLEFLIYFQGNSAPDKSGLPSDRFSAERTGGSVSTLTIQRTQQEDSAVYLCASSRYTQGGFAGNTIYFGEGSWLTVV.

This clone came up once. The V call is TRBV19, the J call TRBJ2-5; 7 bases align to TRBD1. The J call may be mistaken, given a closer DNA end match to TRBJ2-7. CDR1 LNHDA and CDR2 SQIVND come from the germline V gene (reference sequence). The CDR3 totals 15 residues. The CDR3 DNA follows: TGTGCCAGTCGACCGGGACAGTCCACCTCCTACGAGCAGTACTTC. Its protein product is CASRPGQSTSYEQYF.

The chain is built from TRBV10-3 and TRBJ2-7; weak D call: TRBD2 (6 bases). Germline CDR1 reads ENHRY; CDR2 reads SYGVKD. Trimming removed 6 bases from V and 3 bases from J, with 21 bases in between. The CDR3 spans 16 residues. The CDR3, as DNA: TGTGCCATCAGACGAAGCGGGCGGCCAGAGAACTACGAGCAGTACTTC. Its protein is CAIRRSGRPENYEQYF.

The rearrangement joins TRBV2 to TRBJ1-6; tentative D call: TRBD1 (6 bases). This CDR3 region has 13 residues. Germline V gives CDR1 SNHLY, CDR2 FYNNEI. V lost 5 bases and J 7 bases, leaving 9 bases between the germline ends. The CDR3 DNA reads TGTGCCAGCAGTCGGGACAACAATTCACCCCTCCACTTT. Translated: CASSRDNNSPLHF.

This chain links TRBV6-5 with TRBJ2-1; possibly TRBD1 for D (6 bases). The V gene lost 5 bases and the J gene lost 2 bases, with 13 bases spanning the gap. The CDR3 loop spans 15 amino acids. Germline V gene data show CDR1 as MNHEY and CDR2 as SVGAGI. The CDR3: CASSAGQPAYNEQFF. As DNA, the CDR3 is TGTGCCAGCAGTGCCGGACAGCCTGCCTACAATGAGCAGTTCTTC.